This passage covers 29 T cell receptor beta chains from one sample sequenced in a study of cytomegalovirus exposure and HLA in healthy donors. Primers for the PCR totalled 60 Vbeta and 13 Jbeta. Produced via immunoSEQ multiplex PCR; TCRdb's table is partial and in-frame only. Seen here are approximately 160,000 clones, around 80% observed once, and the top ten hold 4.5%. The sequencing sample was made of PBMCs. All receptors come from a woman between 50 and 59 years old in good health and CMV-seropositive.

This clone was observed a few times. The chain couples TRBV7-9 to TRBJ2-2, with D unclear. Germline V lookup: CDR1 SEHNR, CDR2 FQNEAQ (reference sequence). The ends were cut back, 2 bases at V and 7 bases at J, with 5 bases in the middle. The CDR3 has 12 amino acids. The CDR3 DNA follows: TGTGCCAGCAGCTTAACTCACGGGGAGCTGTTTTTT. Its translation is CASSLTHGELFF.

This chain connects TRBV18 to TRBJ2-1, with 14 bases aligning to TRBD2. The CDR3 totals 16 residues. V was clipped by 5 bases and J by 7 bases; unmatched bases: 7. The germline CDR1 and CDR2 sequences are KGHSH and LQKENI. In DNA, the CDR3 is TGTGCCAGCTCAGCTACGACTAGCGGGAGGGCAAATGAGCAGTTCTTC. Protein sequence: CASSATTSGRANEQFF. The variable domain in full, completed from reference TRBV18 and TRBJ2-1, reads NAGVMQNPRHLVRRRGQEARLRCSPMKGHSHVYWYRQLPEEGLKFMVYLQKENIIDESGMPKERFSAEFPKEGPSILRIQQVVRGDSAAYFCASSATTSGRANEQFFGPGTRLTVL.

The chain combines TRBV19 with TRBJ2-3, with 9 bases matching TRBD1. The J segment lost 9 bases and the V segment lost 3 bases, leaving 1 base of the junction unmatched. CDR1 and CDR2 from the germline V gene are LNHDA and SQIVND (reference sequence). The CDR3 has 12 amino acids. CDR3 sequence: CASSIDRGTQYF. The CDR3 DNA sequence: TGTGCCAGTAGTATTGACAGGGGGACGCAGTATTTT. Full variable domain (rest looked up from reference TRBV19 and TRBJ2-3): DGGITQSPKYLFRKEGQNVTLSCEQNLNHDAMYWYRQDPGQGLRLIYYSQIVNDFQKGDIAEGYSVSREKKESFPLTVTSAQKNPTAFYLCASSIDRGTQYFGPGTRLTVL.

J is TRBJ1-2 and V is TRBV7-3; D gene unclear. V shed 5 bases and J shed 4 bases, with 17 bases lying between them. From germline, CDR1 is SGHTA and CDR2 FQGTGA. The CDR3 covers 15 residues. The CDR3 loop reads CASSPEALPSYGYTF. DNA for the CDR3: TGTGCCAGCAGCCCAGAGGCCCTCCCGTCCTATGGCTACACCTTC.

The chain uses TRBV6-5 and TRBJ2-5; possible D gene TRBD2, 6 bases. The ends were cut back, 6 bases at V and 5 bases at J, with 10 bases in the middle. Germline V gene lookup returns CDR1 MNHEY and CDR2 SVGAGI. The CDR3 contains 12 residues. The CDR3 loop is CASRDAGETQYF. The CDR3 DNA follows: TGTGCCAGCAGAGACGCGGGGGAGACCCAGTACTTC.

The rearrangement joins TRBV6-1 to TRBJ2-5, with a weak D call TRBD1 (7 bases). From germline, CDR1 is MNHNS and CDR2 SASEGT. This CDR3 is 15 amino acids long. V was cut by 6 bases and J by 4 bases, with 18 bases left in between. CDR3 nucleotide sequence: TGTGCCAGCAGGCAGGGGGGCGCAGTTCCAGAGACCCAGTACTTC. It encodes CASRQGGAVPETQYF.

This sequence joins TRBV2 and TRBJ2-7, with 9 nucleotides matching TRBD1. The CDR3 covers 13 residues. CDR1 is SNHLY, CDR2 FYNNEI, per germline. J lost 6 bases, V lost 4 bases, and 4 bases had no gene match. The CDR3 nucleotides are TGTGCCAGCAGTGGAGGGACAGGGAGCGAGCAGTACTTC. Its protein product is CASSGGTGSEQYF.

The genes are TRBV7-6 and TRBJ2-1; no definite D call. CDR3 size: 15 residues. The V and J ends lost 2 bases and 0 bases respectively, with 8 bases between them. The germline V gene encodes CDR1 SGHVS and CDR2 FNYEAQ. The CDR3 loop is CASSLSWSSYNEQFF. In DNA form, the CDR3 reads TGTGCCAGCAGCTTAAGCTGGAGCTCCTACAATGAGCAGTTCTTC.

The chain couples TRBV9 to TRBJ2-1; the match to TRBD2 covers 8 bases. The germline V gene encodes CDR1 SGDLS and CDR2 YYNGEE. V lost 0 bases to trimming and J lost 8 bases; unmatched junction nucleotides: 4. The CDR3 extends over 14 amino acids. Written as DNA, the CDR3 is TGTGCCAGCAGCGTAGCGGGAGGGTTCGATGAGCAGTTCTTC. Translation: CASSVAGGFDEQFF.

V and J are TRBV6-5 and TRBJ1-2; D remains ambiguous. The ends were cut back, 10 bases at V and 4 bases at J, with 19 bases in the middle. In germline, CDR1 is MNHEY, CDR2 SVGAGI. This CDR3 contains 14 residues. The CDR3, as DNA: TGTGCCACCGGGCGTGAACCGGGGATCTATGGCTACACCTTC. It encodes CATGREPGIYGYTF.

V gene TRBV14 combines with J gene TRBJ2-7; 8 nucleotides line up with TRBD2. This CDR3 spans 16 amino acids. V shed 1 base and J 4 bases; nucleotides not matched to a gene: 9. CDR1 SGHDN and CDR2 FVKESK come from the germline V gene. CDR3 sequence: CASSQGSGASGYEQYF. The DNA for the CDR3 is TGTGCCAGCAGCCAAGGGAGTGGGGCTAGCGGGTACGAGCAGTACTTC.

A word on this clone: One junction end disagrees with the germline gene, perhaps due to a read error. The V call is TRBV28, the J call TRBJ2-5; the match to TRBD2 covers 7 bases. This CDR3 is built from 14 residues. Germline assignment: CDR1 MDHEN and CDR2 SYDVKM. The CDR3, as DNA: TGTGCCAGCAGTTACGGACTAGTCCAAGGGACCCAGTACTTC. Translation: CASSYGLVQGTQYF.

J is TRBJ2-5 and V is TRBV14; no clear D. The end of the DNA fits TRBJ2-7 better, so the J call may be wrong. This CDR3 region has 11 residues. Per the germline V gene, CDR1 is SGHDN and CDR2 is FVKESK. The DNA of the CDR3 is TGTGCCAGCAGCCAATCCTACGAGCAGTACTTC. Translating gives CASSQSYEQYF.

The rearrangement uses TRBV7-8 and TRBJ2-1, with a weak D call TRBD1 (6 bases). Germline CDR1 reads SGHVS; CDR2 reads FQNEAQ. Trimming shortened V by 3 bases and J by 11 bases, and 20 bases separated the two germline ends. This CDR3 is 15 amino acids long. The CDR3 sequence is CASSLEDLGALKQFF. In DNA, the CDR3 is TGTGCCAGCAGCTTGGAGGACCTGGGGGCTCTAAAGCAGTTCTTC.

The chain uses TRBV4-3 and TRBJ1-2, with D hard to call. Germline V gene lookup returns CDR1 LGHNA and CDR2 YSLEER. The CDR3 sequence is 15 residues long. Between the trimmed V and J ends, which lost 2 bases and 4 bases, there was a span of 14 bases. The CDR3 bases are TGCGCCAGCAGCCAAATCCGGGAGCCACTCTATGGCTACACCTTC. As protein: CASSQIREPLYGYTF.

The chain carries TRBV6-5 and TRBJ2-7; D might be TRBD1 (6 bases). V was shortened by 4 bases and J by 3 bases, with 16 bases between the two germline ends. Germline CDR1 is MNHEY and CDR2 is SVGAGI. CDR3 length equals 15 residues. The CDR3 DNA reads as TGTGCCAGCAGTTTCCGGGACACCCGCAACTACGAGCAGTACTTC. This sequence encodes CASSFRDTRNYEQYF.

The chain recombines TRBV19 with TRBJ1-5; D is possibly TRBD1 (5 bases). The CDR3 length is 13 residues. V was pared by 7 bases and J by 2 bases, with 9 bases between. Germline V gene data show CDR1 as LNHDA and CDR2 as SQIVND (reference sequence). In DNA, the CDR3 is TGTGCCAGTACGGGCAGGGGCAATCAGCCCCAGCATTTT. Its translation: CASTGRGNQPQHF. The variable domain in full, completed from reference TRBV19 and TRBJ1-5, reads DGGITQSPKYLFRKEGQNVTLSCEQNLNHDAMYWYRQDPGQGLRLIYYSQIVNDFQKGDIAEGYSVSREKKESFPLTVTSAQKNPTAFYLCASTGRGNQPQHFGDGTRLSIL.

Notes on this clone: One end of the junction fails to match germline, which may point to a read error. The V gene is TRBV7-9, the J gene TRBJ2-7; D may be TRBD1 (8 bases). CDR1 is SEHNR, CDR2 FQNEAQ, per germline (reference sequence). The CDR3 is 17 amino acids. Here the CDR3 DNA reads TGTTCCAGCAGACAAATTCGGGGGGACAGGTCCTTCTACGAGCAGTACTTC. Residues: CSSRQIRGDRSFYEQYF.

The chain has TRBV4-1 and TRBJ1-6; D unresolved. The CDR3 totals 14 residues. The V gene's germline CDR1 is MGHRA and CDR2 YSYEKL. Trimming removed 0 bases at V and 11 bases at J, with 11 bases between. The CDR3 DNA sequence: TGCGCCAGCAGCCAAGAGGGAGAAGCACCACCCCTCCACTTT. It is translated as CASSQEGEAPPLHF.

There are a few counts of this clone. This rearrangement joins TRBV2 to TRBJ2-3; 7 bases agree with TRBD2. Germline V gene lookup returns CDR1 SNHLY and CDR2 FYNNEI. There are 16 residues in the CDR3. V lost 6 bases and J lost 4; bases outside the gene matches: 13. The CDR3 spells CASSGPGLLEADTQYF. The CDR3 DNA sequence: TGTGCCAGCAGCGGACCGGGACTACTAGAGGCAGATACGCAGTATTTT.

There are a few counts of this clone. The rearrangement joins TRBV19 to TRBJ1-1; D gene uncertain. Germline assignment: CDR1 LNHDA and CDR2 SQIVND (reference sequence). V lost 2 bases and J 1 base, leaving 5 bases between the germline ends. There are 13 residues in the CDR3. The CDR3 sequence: CASSISQNTEAFF. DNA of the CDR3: TGTGCCAGTAGTATATCCCAGAACACTGAAGCTTTCTTT.

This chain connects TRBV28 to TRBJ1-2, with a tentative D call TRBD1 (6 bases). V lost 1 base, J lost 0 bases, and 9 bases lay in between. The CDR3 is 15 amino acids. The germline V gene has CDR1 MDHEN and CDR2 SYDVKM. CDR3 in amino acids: CASSLSQGSNYGYTF. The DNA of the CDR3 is TGTGCCAGCAGTTTATCACAGGGTTCTAACTATGGCTACACCTTC.

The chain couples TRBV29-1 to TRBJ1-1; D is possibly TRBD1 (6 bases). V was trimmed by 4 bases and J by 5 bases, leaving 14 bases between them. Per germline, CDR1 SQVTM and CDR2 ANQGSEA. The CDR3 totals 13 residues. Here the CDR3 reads CSVVGARRTEAFF. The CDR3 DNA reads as TGCAGCGTTGTGGGGGCGCGGCGGACTGAAGCTTTCTTT.

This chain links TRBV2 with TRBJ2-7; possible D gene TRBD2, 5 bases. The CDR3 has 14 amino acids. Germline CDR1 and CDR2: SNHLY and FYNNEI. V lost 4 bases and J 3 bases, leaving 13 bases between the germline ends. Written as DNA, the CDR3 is TGTGCCAGCAGTGTCGGGGAGTCCGGCTACGAGCAGTACTTC. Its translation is CASSVGESGYEQYF.

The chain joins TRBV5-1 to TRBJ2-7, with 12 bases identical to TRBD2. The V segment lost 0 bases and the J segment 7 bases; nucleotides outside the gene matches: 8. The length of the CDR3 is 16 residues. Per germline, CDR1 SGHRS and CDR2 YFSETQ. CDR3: CASSLAASGGAEEQYF. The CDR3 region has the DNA TGCGCCAGCAGCTTGGCGGCTAGCGGGGGGGCAGAGGAGCAGTACTTC.

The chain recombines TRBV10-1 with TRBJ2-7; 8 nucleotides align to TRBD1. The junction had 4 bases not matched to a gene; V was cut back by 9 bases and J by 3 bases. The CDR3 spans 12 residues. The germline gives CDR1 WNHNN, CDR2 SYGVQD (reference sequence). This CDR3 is CARVQGDYEQYF. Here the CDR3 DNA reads TGCGCCAGGGTACAGGGGGACTACGAGCAGTACTTC.

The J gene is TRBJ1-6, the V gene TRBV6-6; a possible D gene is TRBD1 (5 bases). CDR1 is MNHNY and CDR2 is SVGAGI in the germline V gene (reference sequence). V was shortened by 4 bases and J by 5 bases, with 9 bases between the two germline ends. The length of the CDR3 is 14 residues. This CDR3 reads CASSSGVNNSPLHF. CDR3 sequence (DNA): TGTGCCAGCAGTTCGGGGGTTAATAATTCACCCCTCCACTTT.

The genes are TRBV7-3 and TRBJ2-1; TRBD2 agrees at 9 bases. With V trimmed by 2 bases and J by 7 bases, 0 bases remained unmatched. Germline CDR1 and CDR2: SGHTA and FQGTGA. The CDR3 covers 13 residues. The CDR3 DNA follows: TGTGCCAGCAGCTTAGGACTAGCGAATGAGCAGTTCTTC. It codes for CASSLGLANEQFF.

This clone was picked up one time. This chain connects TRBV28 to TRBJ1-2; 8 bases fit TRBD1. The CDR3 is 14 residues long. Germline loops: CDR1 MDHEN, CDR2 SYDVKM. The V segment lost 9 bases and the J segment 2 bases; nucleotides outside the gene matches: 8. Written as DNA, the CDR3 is TGTGCCAGTCTGGGGGACAGGTCAAACTATGGCTACACCTTC. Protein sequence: CASLGDRSNYGYTF.